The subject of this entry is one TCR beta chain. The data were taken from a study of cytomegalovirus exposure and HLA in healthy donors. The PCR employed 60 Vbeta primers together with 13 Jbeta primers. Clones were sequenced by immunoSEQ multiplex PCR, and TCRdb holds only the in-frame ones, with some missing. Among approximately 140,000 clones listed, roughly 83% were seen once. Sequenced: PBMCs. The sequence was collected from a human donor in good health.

The CDR3 DNA reads as TGTGCCAGCAGCCGGAACGGGGGACAGGGGACCGGCGGGGAGCTGTTTTTT. It codes for CASSRNGGQGTGGELFF. V and J are TRBV7-8 and TRBJ2-2; 10 nucleotides line up with TRBD1. CDR1 SGHVS and CDR2 FQNEAQ come from the germline V gene. V trimming: 5 bases; J trimming: 7 bases; junction bases outside the gene matches: 13. There are 17 residues in the CDR3.